This T cell receptor (beta chain) emerged from a study of cytomegalovirus exposure and HLA in healthy donors. Study-wide points: Per published reports, the classifier diagnosed cytomegalovirus status with high specificity and sensitivity. In all likelihood, a cluster of highly shared sequence variants was a sequencing artifact.

Vbeta (60) and Jbeta (13) primers were used in the PCR. Using immunoSEQ multiplex PCR, the repertoire was profiled, and TCRdb retains in-frame clones only, with some absent. The top ten clones hold about 5.6% of a sample with roughly 150,000 clones, over 75% of them seen once. On this clone itself: As yet, its antigen is unknown.

Healthy bone marrow donors made up the cohort. Specimen: PBMCs. This sequence was found in a man aged 30-40 years in good health and CMV-seropositive.

The CDR3 region is CASSEALSSGTDTQYF. CDR3 coding DNA: TGTGCCAGCAGTGAAGCGCTTAGTAGCGGCACAGATACGCAGTATTTT. V and J are TRBV6-1 and TRBJ2-3; D possibly corresponds to TRBD2 (5 bases). CDR1 and CDR2 from the germline V gene are MNHNS and SASEGT. This CDR3 has 16 amino acids. Trimming left V 0 bases short and J 1 base short, with 11 bases between.